This entry describes one T cell receptor (beta chain). This record comes from a study of T cell changes during pregnancy in multiple sclerosis. Profiled with immunoSEQ multiplex PCR; TCRdb holds only in-frame clones, not every one. The sample records about 52,000 clones, 90% to 95% being singletons. CDR1 is SGHVS, CDR2 FNYEAQ, per germline. The CDR3 has 12 residues. V was clipped by 3 bases and J by 11 bases; unmatched bases: 5. This TCR was recovered from a female donor with multiple sclerosis, enrolled in a pregnancy study. Specimen: CD4+ T cells from peripheral blood mononuclear cells, collected before pregnancy. The V and J genes are TRBV7-6 and TRBJ2-7, with 9 bases aligning to TRBD1. The CDR3 here is CASSFGTGFKYF. CDR3 nucleotide sequence: TGTGCCAGCAGCTTCGGGACAGGGTTTAAGTACTTC.